This T cell receptor (beta chain) emerged from a study of blood T cell repertoires in COVID-19. Study-wide background: Collection of acute and convalescent COVID-19 samples took place in the United States, Italy and Spain. PBMCs, B-cell-depleted T cells, or T cells provided the cDNA or gDNA that made up the material.

TCRdb keeps only in-frame clones here, not all; method: immunoSEQ multiplex PCR. The sample shows 200,000 to 250,000 clones, approximately 84% of them seen only once. There are 14 residues in the CDR3. Germline V gene sequence: CDR1 SGHVS, CDR2 FNYEAQ. V dropped 2 bases and J dropped 4 bases, with 12 bases sitting between them. The clonotype originates from a woman older than 75 with acute or convalescent COVID-19. The sample taken for sequencing was peripheral blood. The chain has TRBV7-6 and TRBJ2-7; the D is unclear. The CDR3 is CASSLSSSRYEQYF. Here the CDR3 DNA reads TGTGCCAGCAGCTTAAGTTCTAGTCGTTACGAGCAGTACTTC.